This TCR beta chain is drawn from a study of cytomegalovirus exposure and HLA in healthy donors. Deletions cut 3 bases from V and 2 bases from J, with 14 bases between. The CDR3 runs to 16 residues. Per the germline V gene, CDR1 is KGHSH and CDR2 is LQKENI. PCR was performed using 60 Vbeta and 13 Jbeta primers. Sequencing was performed with immunoSEQ multiplex PCR; in TCRdb, only in-frame clones are kept and a portion is missing. In the table there are around 140,000 clones, over 65% of which are singletons. This TCR was recovered from a female donor in good health and CMV-seropositive. This sequence joins TRBV18 and TRBJ1-5; TRBD1 might be the D (6 bases). Input material: PBMCs. The CDR3 reads CASSPSTGFGNQPQHF. The CDR3 DNA sequence: TGTGCCAGCTCACCGTCTACAGGGTTCGGCAATCAGCCCCAGCATTTT.